The 29 T cell receptor beta chains presented below share a single source sample, sequenced in a study of lymphopenia after photon versus proton radiotherapy. Some clones are missing from TCRdb's copy, which holds only in-frame ones; the method was immunoSEQ multiplex PCR. The repertoire includes 15,000 to 20,000 clones, under 95% of them detected once, and roughly 1.8% sits in the top ten. Sequenced here: peripheral blood, sampled from a patient treated with photon-based radiotherapy. Receptor source: a woman between 40 and 55 years old with cholangiocarcinoma.

This clone was seen only once. The rearrangement joins TRBV19 to TRBJ2-5; 7 bases map to TRBD1. Unmatched junction bases numbered 17, after V lost 3 bases and J lost 4 bases. This CDR3 is built from 18 residues. CDR1 is LNHDA and CDR2 is SQIVND in the germline V gene (reference sequence). CDR3: CASSIQEPQGVRRETQYF. Here the CDR3 DNA reads TGTGCCAGTAGTATCCAAGAACCTCAGGGGGTTCGAAGAGAGACCCAGTACTTC.

The chain links TRBV2 to TRBJ2-7, with D uncertain. The CDR3 covers 11 residues. The ends were cut back, 6 bases at V and 5 bases at J, with 8 bases in the middle. Germline V gene lookup returns CDR1 SNHLY and CDR2 FYNNEI. CDR3 sequence reads: CASRGRDEQYF. In DNA, the CDR3 is TGTGCCAGCAGGGGCCGGGACGAGCAGTACTTC.

The rearrangement joins TRBV4-1 to TRBJ2-7; no clear D gene. Germline values: CDR1 MGHRA, CDR2 YSYEKL. The germline V and J ends were trimmed by 3 bases and 6 bases, with 18 bases remaining between them. The CDR3 covers 15 residues. The chain's CDR3 is CASSQIAVAGGEQYF. The DNA for the CDR3 is TGCGCCAGCAGCCAGATTGCGGTAGCAGGCGGCGAGCAGTACTTC.

The count of this clone is one. The V call is TRBV2, the J call TRBJ1-4, with D possibly being TRBD1 (6 bases). CDR3 length equals 13 residues. Trimming pared 8 bases from V and 6 bases from J, leaving 13 bases between. Germline loops: CDR1 SNHLY, CDR2 FYNNEI. CDR3 amino acids: CASRGPGDEKLFF. The CDR3 DNA is TGTGCCAGCCGGGGGCCAGGGGATGAAAAACTGTTTTTT.

The J gene is TRBJ1-2, the V gene TRBV28; no reliable D call. This CDR3 contains 13 residues. The V end lost 6 bases, the J end lost 4 bases, and 12 bases lay between the germline ends. Per germline, CDR1 MDHEN and CDR2 SYDVKM. CDR3 amino acids: CASSLTGIYGYTF. The CDR3 region has the DNA TGTGCCAGCAGCCTTACGGGAATCTATGGCTACACCTTC.

The chain links TRBV6-5 to TRBJ1-2; 10 nucleotides align to TRBD1. The CDR3 is made up of 14 amino acids. CDR1 and CDR2 from the germline V gene are MNHEY and SVGAGI. V lost 2 bases, J lost 6 bases, and 3 bases stayed unmatched. This chain's CDR3 is CASSYGDRGNGYTF. The CDR3 region has the DNA TGTGCCAGCAGTTACGGGGACAGGGGAAATGGCTACACCTTC.

This rearrangement joins TRBV30 to TRBJ1-5, with D hard to call. The germline gives CDR1 GTSNPN, CDR2 SVGIG (reference sequence). This CDR3 is built from 13 residues. The V gene lost 5 bases and the J gene lost 4 bases, with 12 bases spanning the gap. The CDR3 loop reads CAWAGGVNQPQHF. The DNA for the CDR3 is TGTGCCTGGGCTGGCGGGGTGAATCAGCCCCAGCATTTT.

J is TRBJ2-3 and V is TRBV11-2, with TRBD2 matching over 7 bases. The germline gives CDR1 SGHAT, CDR2 FQNNGV. The CDR3 runs 19 residues. V trimming: 0 bases; J trimming: 0 bases; junction bases outside the gene matches: 12. CDR3 region: CASSLDLWLAGASTDTQYF. The CDR3 DNA reads TGTGCCAGCAGCTTAGATCTCTGGCTGGCGGGAGCTAGCACAGATACGCAGTATTTT.

The V call is TRBV19, the J call TRBJ1-2; 9 nucleotides agree with TRBD1. The V gene's germline CDR1 is LNHDA and CDR2 SQIVND (reference sequence). The CDR3 consists of 12 residues. V dropped 2 bases and J dropped 8; count of bases not matched to a gene: 0. In nucleotides, the CDR3 is TGTGCCAGTAGTATAACAGGGGGCGGCTACACCTTC. Translation: CASSITGGGYTF.

This chain joins TRBV19 and TRBJ1-5, with TRBD1 as a possible D gene (6 bases). The CDR3 is made up of 15 amino acids. The V and J ends lost 10 bases and 6 bases respectively, with 22 bases between them. Germline V lookup: CDR1 LNHDA, CDR2 SQIVND (reference sequence). The CDR3 sequence is CATTDSIDKTQPQHF. The CDR3 nucleotides read TGTGCCACTACGGACAGCATTGATAAAACTCAGCCCCAGCATTTT.

This clone occurred once. The CDR3: CASSNTVHRHEQYF. CDR3 bases: TGTGCCAGCAGTAATACAGTTCATCGGCACGAGCAGTACTTC. The V call is TRBV27, the J call TRBJ2-7; D unresolved. CDR1 and CDR2 from the germline V gene are MNHEY and SMNVEV (reference sequence). The CDR3 is made up of 14 amino acids. V was pared by 5 bases and J by 5 bases, with 16 bases between.

The chain joins TRBV28 to TRBJ2-5; unclear D gene. Trimming removed 3 bases at V and 4 bases at J, with 3 bases between. Germline CDR1 reads MDHEN; CDR2 reads SYDVKM. This CDR3 is built from 11 residues. CDR3 sequence reads: CASSFRETQYF. The CDR3, as DNA: TGTGCCAGCAGTTTCCGAGAGACCCAGTACTTC.

This chain connects TRBV5-1 to TRBJ1-2; D gene ambiguous. Trimming pared 1 base from V and 4 bases from J, leaving 11 bases between. This CDR3 spans 14 amino acids. Germline V lookup: CDR1 SGHRS, CDR2 YFSETQ. The CDR3 region is CASSLTSGPYGYTF. CDR3 sequence (DNA): TGCGCCAGCAGCTTGACCTCGGGCCCCTATGGCTACACCTTC.

This chain links TRBV5-4 with TRBJ1-1; D call uncertain. Germline CDR1 SGHNT, CDR2 YYREEE (reference sequence). The V end lost 3 bases, the J end lost 7 bases, and 10 bases lay between the germline ends. CDR3 size: 12 residues. CDR3 protein: CASSSTVNEAFF. The CDR3 nucleotides read TGTGCCAGCAGCTCGACGGTCAATGAAGCTTTCTTT.

The V and J genes are TRBV19 and TRBJ1-4; 10 positions match TRBD1. Germline values: CDR1 LNHDA, CDR2 SQIVND (reference sequence). This CDR3 region has 14 residues. The V gene end was trimmed by 7 bases and the J gene end by 10 bases; junction bases not matched to a gene: 9. The DNA for the CDR3 is TGTGCCAGTACCCGGGGACAGGGGATTGGAAAACTGTTTTTT. Translation gives CASTRGQGIGKLFF.

A note on this clone: A read error may produce the germline difference seen at one junction end. The DNA of the CDR3 is TGTGCCAGCAGCCACTCAGTAGACCCCTACAATGGGCAGTTCTTC. This codes for CASSHSVDPYNGQFF. The V gene is TRBV4-2, the J gene TRBJ2-1, with D hard to call. The CDR3 is 15 residues long. Germline CDR1 and CDR2: LGHNA and YNFKEQ.

The chain carries TRBV18 and TRBJ1-5; 8 bases agree with TRBD1. J gave up 2 bases and V 5 bases, and 8 bases lay outside the gene matches. This CDR3 comprises 16 residues. CDR1 KGHSH and CDR2 LQKENI come from the germline V gene. In DNA, the CDR3 is TGTGCCAGCTCATTCGACAGGGGTGCGGGCAATCAGCCCCAGCATTTT. It is translated as CASSFDRGAGNQPQHF.

The V gene is TRBV6-1, the J gene TRBJ1-3; D is ambiguous. Looked up from germline, CDR1 is MNHNS and CDR2 is SASEGT. The V end lost 6 bases, the J end lost 2 bases, and 8 bases lay between the germline ends. The CDR3 is 13 residues long. As DNA, the CDR3 is TGTGCCAGCAGCCTTAGGACTGGAAACACCATATATTTT. This gives the protein CASSLRTGNTIYF.

CDR3 loop: CASSGTSGNHEQYF. The CDR3 DNA is TGTGCCAGCAGCGGGACTAGCGGGAACCACGAGCAGTACTTC. The chain employs TRBV7-9 and TRBJ2-7; TRBD2 aligns across 13 bases. This CDR3 is built from 14 residues. The V gene's germline CDR1 is SEHNR and CDR2 FQNEAQ (reference sequence). After removal of 5 bases from V and 5 bases from J, the junction contained 3 bases not matched to a gene.

V and J are TRBV14 and TRBJ2-7; D assignment may be TRBD1 or TRBD2 (6 bases each). Between the trimmed V and J ends, which lost 4 bases and 3 bases, there was a span of 16 bases. The CDR3 is 15 residues long. Looked up from germline, CDR1 is SGHDN and CDR2 is FVKESK. CDR3 DNA sequence: TGTGCCAGCAGCCGGGCCGGGGGCCAGGGCTACGAGCAGTACTTC. This sequence encodes CASSRAGGQGYEQYF.

This clone was picked up a small number of times. The J gene is TRBJ1-6, the V gene TRBV4-2; D ambiguous. Trimming took 4 bases from V and 10 from J, leaving 11 bases between them. The germline CDR1 and CDR2 sequences are LGHNA and YNFKEQ. The CDR3 is made up of 13 amino acids. This CDR3 reads CASSPSPGSPLHF. CDR3 in DNA: TGTGCCAGCAGCCCTAGTCCGGGGTCACCCCTCCACTTT.

V and J are TRBV10-3 and TRBJ2-7, with 10 nucleotides matching TRBD2. Germline V gene sequence: CDR1 ENHRY, CDR2 SYGVKD. The CDR3 runs 19 residues. V shed 0 bases, J shed 0 bases, and the junction held 11 bases outside the gene matches. In DNA form, the CDR3 reads TGTGCCATCAGTGAGTCGACACTAGCGGGATCCACAATCTCCTACGAGCAGTACTTC. Its translation: CAISESTLAGSTISYEQYF.

This chain uses TRBV25-1 with TRBJ2-3, with 8 bases lining up with TRBD1. This CDR3 has 14 amino acids. The V and J ends lost 6 bases and 5 bases, in that order; junction bases with no gene match: 7. The germline V gene has CDR1 MGHDK and CDR2 SYGVNS. The CDR3: CASSSGQVGDTQYF. The CDR3 DNA follows: TGTGCCAGCAGCTCGGGACAGGTAGGAGATACGCAGTATTTT.

The V and J genes are TRBV5-1 and TRBJ2-3; a possible D gene is TRBD1 (6 bases). Trimming shortened V by 4 bases and J by 5 bases, and 14 bases separated the two germline ends. This CDR3 spans 14 amino acids. Germline lookup yields CDR1 SGHRS and CDR2 YFSETQ. CDR3 coding DNA: TGCGCCAGCAGCCTCGGGGACACCAAAGATACGCAGTATTTT. It is translated as CASSLGDTKDTQYF.

The chain joins TRBV7-8 to TRBJ1-4; D ambiguous. The CDR3 sequence is 12 residues long. CDR1 is SGHVS, CDR2 FQNEAQ, per germline. The V and J ends lost 5 bases and 8 bases respectively, with 9 bases between them. CDR3 in DNA: TGTGCCAGCAGCCTAGAAGGCGAAAAACTGTTTTTT. Translation gives CASSLEGEKLFF.

This chain links TRBV11-2 with TRBJ2-2; no firm D call. The germline gives CDR1 SGHAT, CDR2 FQNNGV. The CDR3 spans 14 residues. Trimming shortened V by 0 bases and J by 6 bases, and 8 bases separated the two germline ends. The CDR3 here is CASSLEGFAGELFF. The CDR3 region has the DNA TGTGCCAGCAGCTTAGAGGGATTCGCCGGGGAGCTGTTTTTT.

The V call is TRBV5-6, the J call TRBJ2-7; D remains unclear. Germline V gene data show CDR1 as SGHDT and CDR2 as YYEEEE. There are 14 residues in the CDR3. The ends were cut back, 1 base at V and 0 bases at J, with 8 bases in the middle. CDR3 residues: CASSLRSHSYEQYF. The CDR3 DNA is TGTGCCAGCAGCTTGAGAAGCCACTCCTACGAGCAGTACTTC.

The chain couples TRBV10-2 to TRBJ1-3; no firm D call. The germline V gene encodes CDR1 WSHSY and CDR2 SAAADI. V lost 3 bases and J 3 bases, leaving 3 bases between the germline ends. The CDR3 length is 12 residues. The CDR3 sequence: CASSEVGNTIYF. For the CDR3, the DNA is TGCGCCAGCAGTGAAGTTGGAAACACCATATATTTT.

The V and J genes are TRBV30 and TRBJ2-5; D unresolved. The CDR3 is 10 amino acids. Between the trimmed V and J ends, which lost 1 base and 5 bases, there was a span of 2 bases. Germline V gives CDR1 GTSNPN, CDR2 SVGIG (reference sequence). CDR3 amino acids: CAWSGETQYF. In nucleotides, the CDR3 is TGTGCCTGGAGTGGGGAGACCCAGTACTTC. Looking up the rest from reference TRBV30 and TRBJ2-5 gives the full variable domain: SQTIHQWPATLVQPVGSPLSLECTVEGTSNPNLYWYRQAAGRGLQLLFYSVGIGQISSEVPQNLSASRPQDRQFILSSKKLLLSDSGFYLCAWSGETQYFGPGTRLLVL.